One T cell receptor beta chain is described in this entry. This clone was recorded only once. What antigen it recognizes has not been identified. No per-base quality is available; no much larger clone lies one base away. The sample comes from a study of technical replicates of blood from a handful of donors (TCRdb year 2017). Library generation was performed with the immunoSEQ multiplex PCR assay. This immuneACCESS table, as held by TCRdb, lists in-frame sequences with V and J called but not all clones. Of the missing ones, under half trace to an unresolved V gene in checked studies; the others have no known cause. The sample data list about 44,000 clones, and approximately 96% of these were observed just once. 0.35% to 0.4% of the sample comes from the top ten. CDR1 and CDR2 (LNHDA, SQIVND) derive from the germline V gene (reference sequence). V is pared back by 3 bases and J by 2 bases, with 10 bases lying between the germline termini. Including the terminal cysteine and phenylalanine, the CDR3 comprises 14 residues. The CDR3 DNA has 42 bases and is translated from base 1.

Sequenced: T cells isolated from PBMCs. The chain uses TRBV19 and TRBJ2-5; 6 matching bases give a weak D call of TRBD2. This sequence was found in a human donor in good health. The CDR3 in this case is CASSIGRGQETQYF. In nucleotides, the sequence is TGTGCCAGTAGTATTGGGCGGGGACAAGAGACCCAGTACTTC.